What follows is one T cell receptor (beta chain) and its context. This record comes from a study of shared clonotypes between healthy human individuals. V trimming: 4 bases; J trimming: 7 bases; junction bases outside the gene matches: 11. The CDR3 covers 16 residues. Germline CDR1 is SGHRS and CDR2 is YFSETQ. Sequencing was performed with immunoSEQ multiplex PCR; in TCRdb, only in-frame clones are kept and a portion is missing. Of 2.3 million or so clones listed, about 92% are singletons. The chain has TRBV5-1 and TRBJ2-1, with 10 nucleotides matching TRBD2. This receptor was obtained from a man younger than 35 in good health. Some clones in this sample may be carry-over from other donors' samples. Sequencing was done on a sample of naive CD4+ T cells from PBMCs. Subset noted: CD45RA+ positively selected. CDR3 DNA sequence: TGCGCCAGCAGCCTCCCAAGCGGGAGGGCGGGGAATGAGCAGTTCTTC. It yields the protein CASSLPSGRAGNEQFF.